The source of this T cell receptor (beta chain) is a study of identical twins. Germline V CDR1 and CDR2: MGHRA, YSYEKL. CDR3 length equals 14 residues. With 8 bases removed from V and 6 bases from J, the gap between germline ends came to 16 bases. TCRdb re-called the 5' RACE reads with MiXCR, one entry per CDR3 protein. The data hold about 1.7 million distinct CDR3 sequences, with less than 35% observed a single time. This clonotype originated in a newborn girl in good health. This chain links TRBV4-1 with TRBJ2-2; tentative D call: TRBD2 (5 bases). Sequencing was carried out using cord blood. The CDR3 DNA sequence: TGCGCCAGCGCTCTGGAGGTCCGGCCCGGGGAGCTGTTTTTT. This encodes CASALEVRPGELFF.